Shown below are 20 T cell receptor beta chains from a single sample sequenced in a study of early T cells in non-severe SARS-CoV-2 infection. TCRdb itself ran the 5' RACE reads through MiXCR, one entry per CDR3 protein. The sample yields some 71,000 distinct CDR3 sequences, around 15% seen once. Sequencing was performed on whole blood. These receptors were collected from an adult who was a healthcare worker with PCR-confirmed SARS-CoV-2 infection or an uninfected control (not recorded which).

This clonotype has at least ten counts. V is TRBV12-3 or TRBV12-4 and J is TRBJ1-2, with D unresolved. The CDR3 runs 13 residues. The V end was cut by 5 bases, the J end by 0 bases, with 7 bases between. The CDR3 DNA is TGTGCCAGCAGTAGTTTGGCTAACTATGGCTACACCTTC. This encodes CASSSLANYGYTF.

The chain recombines TRBV7-9 with TRBJ2-1; perhaps D is TRBD1 or TRBD2 (5 bases each). Germline V CDR1 and CDR2: SEHNR, FQNEAQ (reference sequence). CDR3 length equals 12 residues. V was clipped by 6 bases and J by 13 bases, with 16 bases between them. The CDR3 DNA sequence: TGTGCCAGCAGAATCGAGGGCGGACATCAGTTCTTC. This gives the protein CASRIEGGHQFF.

The chain joins TRBV12-3 or TRBV12-4 to TRBJ2-1; 11 nucleotides line up with TRBD2. The CDR3 runs 13 residues. The J segment lost 10 bases and the V segment lost 7 bases, leaving 6 bases of the junction unmatched. The CDR3 coding sequence is TGTGCCAGCACTCTACTAGCGGGGGAGGAGCAGTTCTTC. Protein: CASTLLAGEEQFF.

This clonotype was seen more than once but under ten times. The chain joins TRBV4-3 to TRBJ2-7; weak D call: TRBD2 (5 bases). The CDR3 sequence is 13 residues long. Trimming took 4 bases from V and 3 from J, leaving 10 bases between them. Germline CDR1 reads LGHNA; CDR2 reads YSLEER. Written as DNA, the CDR3 is TGCGCCAGCAGCCTCCGAGGAGGCTACGAGCAGTACTTC. Residues: CASSLRGGYEQYF.

The chain recombines TRBV7-2 with TRBJ1-3; 7 bases are shared with TRBD1. This CDR3 has 16 residues. With 4 bases clipped from V and 2 bases from J, the junction kept 8 bases outside the gene matches. Per germline, CDR1 SGHTA and CDR2 FQGNSA. CDR3 loop: CASSSNAGGTGNTIYF. In DNA, the CDR3 is TGTGCCAGCAGCTCCAACGCAGGGGGAACTGGAAACACCATATATTTT.

The chain uses TRBV29-1 and TRBJ2-2, with D perhaps matching TRBD2 (5 bases). V shed 4 bases and J shed 5 bases, with 8 bases lying between them. The germline V gene has CDR1 SQVTM and CDR2 ANQGSEA. The CDR3 is made up of 12 amino acids. This CDR3 reads CSVVSGTGELFF. The CDR3 nucleotides are TGCAGCGTTGTTTCGGGAACCGGGGAGCTGTTTTTT.

The V gene is TRBV7-2, the J gene TRBJ2-2; no clear D gene. Germline V gene lookup returns CDR1 SGHTA and CDR2 FQGNSA. The CDR3 length is 13 residues. V was trimmed by 3 bases and J by 0 bases, leaving 2 bases between them. Here the CDR3 reads CASSFSNTGELFF. The DNA of the CDR3 is TGTGCCAGCAGCTTCTCGAACACCGGGGAGCTGTTTTTT.

This clonotype was seen only a few times. The chain has TRBV4-1 and TRBJ2-7, with D possibly matching TRBD1 (6 bases). This CDR3 comprises 14 residues. V gave up 1 base and J gave up 2 bases, with 9 bases separating them. Germline CDR1 is MGHRA and CDR2 is YSYEKL. DNA of the CDR3: TGCGCCAGCAGCCAAGCAGGGGATCCCTACGAGCAGTACTTC. This sequence encodes CASSQAGDPYEQYF.

In this sample, this clonotype turned up a few times. V usage is TRBV10-3 and J usage is TRBJ2-3; the D is unclear. Trimming stripped 6 bases from V and 3 bases from J, with 4 bases between. The CDR3 contains 11 residues. In germline, CDR1 is ENHRY, CDR2 SYGVKD. CDR3 residues: CAISRTDTQYF. The CDR3 region has the DNA TGTGCCATCAGCCGTACAGATACGCAGTATTTT.

The rearrangement links TRBV6-1 to TRBJ1-2, with TRBD1 as a possible D gene (6 bases). V lost 8 bases, J lost 4 bases, and 17 bases lay in between. Germline CDR1 MNHNS, CDR2 SASEGT. The CDR3 sequence is 14 residues long. The CDR3 is CASGAGASSYGYTF. The CDR3 DNA sequence: TGTGCCAGCGGAGCGGGGGCTTCCTCCTATGGCTACACCTTC.

To note about this clonotype: A much larger clone differs by one base, so this may be a read error. V and J are TRBV10-3 and TRBJ1-6; D gene uncertain. In germline, CDR1 is ENHRY, CDR2 SYGVKD. Trimming removed 8 bases from V and 6 bases from J, with 14 bases in between. The CDR3 has 14 residues. This CDR3 reads CAISEQSGNSPLHF. In DNA, the CDR3 is TGTGCCATCTCCGAGCAGAGTGGTAATTCACCCCTCCACTTT.

This clonotype has a handful of counts. The chain employs TRBV24-1 and TRBJ2-7; D is perhaps TRBD2 (6 bases). The ends were cut back, 4 bases at V and 3 bases at J, with 15 bases in the middle. The CDR3 extends over 15 amino acids. CDR1 and CDR2 from the germline V gene are KGHDR and SFDVKD. The CDR3 protein is CATSEPGDGHYEQYF. DNA for the CDR3: TGTGCCACCAGTGAGCCGGGGGACGGCCACTACGAGCAGTACTTC.

This chain connects TRBV7-6 to TRBJ2-2; D gene uncertain. V lost 5 bases to trimming and J lost 0 bases, with 7 bases between them. Germline CDR1 is SGHVS and CDR2 is FNYEAQ. The CDR3 has 14 residues. CDR3 sequence (DNA): TGTGCCAGCAGCCCAACCGCGAACACCGGGGAGCTGTTTTTT. It specifies CASSPTANTGELFF.

This clonotype showed up many times. The V call is TRBV7-7, the J call TRBJ2-5; TRBD2 agrees at 8 bases. The CDR3 length is 13 residues. V lost 4 bases to trimming and J lost 3 bases; unmatched junction nucleotides: 1. CDR1 is SSHAT, CDR2 FNYEAQ, per germline (reference sequence). CDR3 residues: CASSSGLEETQYF. The CDR3 DNA follows: TGTGCCAGCAGCTCGGGACTAGAAGAGACCCAGTACTTC. The full variable domain, with the rest looked up from reference TRBV7-7 and TRBJ2-5, is GAGVSQSPRYKVTKRGQDVTLRCDPISSHATLYWYQQALGQGPEFLTYFNYEAQPDKSGLPSDRFSAERPEGSISTLTIQRTEQRDSAMYRCASSSGLEETQYFGPGTRLLVL.

A word on this clonotype: A junction end diverges from the germline sequence, so it may reflect a read error. The rearrangement joins TRBV5-1 to TRBJ2-6; D gene ambiguous. From germline, CDR1 is SGHRS and CDR2 YFSETQ. The CDR3 is made up of 14 amino acids. The CDR3 DNA sequence: TGCGCCAGCAGGCGAGACTCTGGGACCAACGTCCTGACTTTC. This gives the protein CASRRDSGTNVLTF.

CDR3 in amino acids: CASSPLPHPGQFF. The DNA of the CDR3 is TGTGCCAGCAGTCCATTGCCCCACCCTGGCCAGTTCTTC. The rearrangement joins TRBV6-6 to TRBJ2-1; no reliable D call. Between the trimmed V and J ends, which lost 5 bases and 13 bases, there was a span of 18 bases. The CDR3 loop spans 13 amino acids. The germline gives CDR1 MNHNY, CDR2 SVGAGI (reference sequence).

This clonotype was detected many times. The gene calls are TRBV6-1 and TRBJ1-1; no clear D gene. CDR1 and CDR2 from the germline V gene are MNHNS and SASEGT. CDR3 length: 14 residues. Between the trimmed V and J ends, which lost 2 bases and 7 bases, there was a span of 14 bases. The CDR3 nucleotides are TGTGCCAGCAGTGAATTATGGGGTGGGATTGAAGCTTTCTTT. As protein: CASSELWGGIEAFF.

This clonotype was counted a few times. V usage is TRBV5-5 and J usage is TRBJ2-3; no clear D gene. Germline lookup yields CDR1 SGHKS and CDR2 YYEKEE (reference sequence). Trimming shortened V by 1 base and J by 5 bases, and 14 bases separated the two germline ends. The CDR3 is made up of 15 amino acids. The CDR3 spells CASSLFDRVRDTQYF. Here the CDR3 DNA reads TGTGCCAGCAGCTTGTTTGACCGGGTTAGAGATACGCAGTATTTT.

This clonotype was picked up a small number of times. This chain joins TRBV3-1 and TRBJ2-5; D ambiguous. Germline CDR1 and CDR2: LGHDT and YNNKEL (reference sequence). Trimming took off 2 bases at V and 4 bases at J, with 8 bases between the two ends. The CDR3 extends over 13 amino acids. This chain's CDR3 is CASSQLRVETQYF. The DNA of the CDR3 is TGTGCCAGCAGCCAACTACGAGTAGAGACCCAGTACTTC.

Many counts were recorded for this clonotype. This chain connects TRBV3-1 to TRBJ2-5, with 8 bases that match TRBD2. CDR1 LGHDT and CDR2 YNNKEL come from the germline V gene (reference sequence). V was pared by 0 bases and J by 9 bases, with 3 bases of the junction left unmatched. The CDR3 loop spans 13 amino acids. The CDR3 protein is CASSQDRGGAQYF. The CDR3, as DNA: TGTGCCAGCAGCCAAGATCGGGGGGGCGCCCAGTACTTC.